This entry lists 25 T cell receptor beta chains sequenced from one sample in a study of T-cell memory formation after mild COVID-19. TCRdb reprocessed the 5' RACE reads with MiXCR, giving one entry per CDR3 protein. This repertoire shows 250,000 to 300,000 distinct CDR3 sequences, about a sixth found once; its top ten account for 23%. The sample was PBMCs or a T cell subset sorted from them (not recorded which). These receptors were obtained from a young man who had mild COVID-19 (a few samples of this study predate the infection). Cell type and time point are not known.

The table lists this clonotype with a few counts. The rearrangement uses TRBV15 and TRBJ1-5; 8 nucleotides agree with TRBD1. The V segment lost 1 base and the J segment 6 bases; nucleotides outside the gene matches: 2. This CDR3 is built from 14 residues. Looked up from germline, CDR1 is LNHNV and CDR2 is YYDKDF (reference sequence). The CDR3 sequence is CATSRATGAQPQHF. The CDR3 DNA sequence: TGTGCCACCAGCAGAGCGACAGGGGCTCAGCCCCAGCATTTT.

The chain has TRBV19 and TRBJ1-3; D not resolved. Deletions cut 7 bases from V and 4 bases from J, with 17 bases between. The CDR3 length is 15 residues. In germline, CDR1 is LNHDA, CDR2 SQIVND (reference sequence). Written as DNA, the CDR3 is TGTGCCAGTATTCAGACTCCGAATGGAGGAAACACCATATATTTT. It yields the protein CASIQTPNGGNTIYF.

The chain joins TRBV20-1 to TRBJ2-3, with no clear D. Germline CDR1 reads DFQATT; CDR2 reads SNEGSKA (reference sequence). The CDR3 sequence is 14 residues long. Deletions cut 5 bases from V and 6 bases from J, with 18 bases between. The CDR3 sequence is CSASDRALGDTQYF. CDR3 nucleotide sequence: TGCAGTGCTTCAGACCGGGCCTTAGGTGATACGCAGTATTTT.

This clonotype was detected ten times or more. This rearrangement joins TRBV11-2 to TRBJ2-3; the D is unclear. Germline values: CDR1 SGHAT, CDR2 FQNNGV. The CDR3 consists of 18 residues. Trimming cost V 2 bases and J 3 bases, with 21 bases left between them. CDR3 nucleotide sequence: TGTGCCAGCAGCTTACCGCCATCATCGGTTGGGTTGACAGATACGCAGTATTTT. Translation: CASSLPPSSVGLTDTQYF.

This clonotype appeared a few times. This rearrangement joins TRBV20-1 to TRBJ2-1; D is uncertain. The V end was cut by 7 bases, the J end by 6 bases, with 19 bases between. CDR3 length: 14 amino acids. CDR1 is DFQATT, CDR2 SNEGSKA, per germline (reference sequence). The DNA of the CDR3 is TGCAGTGTCGACGGCCGCTCCTGGGGCAATGAGCAGTTCTTC. Protein sequence: CSVDGRSWGNEQFF.

This clonotype showed up many times. The chain links TRBV5-1 to TRBJ2-1; 9 bases fit TRBD1. The CDR3 runs 17 residues. Germline values: CDR1 SGHRS, CDR2 YFSETQ. The V gene end was trimmed by 3 bases and the J gene end by 10 bases; junction bases not matched to a gene: 17. In DNA, the CDR3 is TGCGCCAGCAGCTCCACTACATCCGACAGGGGGGGCAAGGAGCAGTTCTTC. Translated: CASSSTTSDRGGKEQFF.

The V call is TRBV20-1, the J call TRBJ2-3, with D hard to call. CDR1 DFQATT and CDR2 SNEGSKA come from the germline V gene (reference sequence). V was shortened by 3 bases and J by 0 bases, with 10 bases between the two germline ends. The CDR3 consists of 14 residues. The DNA of the CDR3 is TGCAGTGCTAGGCAGCAGCCTAGCACAGATACGCAGTATTTT. Its translation: CSARQQPSTDTQYF.

The CDR3 nucleotides read TGTGCCAGCAGCGTAGGTGAAGATGCCGGGACAGGGAATCGCGGGGAGCTGTTTTTT. Protein sequence: CASSVGEDAGTGNRGELFF. The rearrangement joins TRBV9 to TRBJ2-2; 9 nucleotides agree with TRBD1. Looked up from germline, CDR1 is SGDLS and CDR2 is YYNGEE. V gave up 0 bases and J gave up 7 bases; unmatched junction bases: 16. This CDR3 region has 19 residues.

This clonotype occurred a few times. The V call is TRBV7-3, the J call TRBJ1-5, with 9 bases aligning to TRBD1. Losses at the gene ends were 5 bases for V and 6 bases for J; bases not matched to a gene: 8. This CDR3 comprises 15 residues. Germline lookup yields CDR1 SGHTA and CDR2 FQGTGA. CDR3 residues: CASSRPGQGTQPQHF. The CDR3 DNA follows: TGTGCCAGCAGCAGACCGGGACAGGGCACTCAGCCCCAGCATTTT.

This clonotype was seen ten or more times. The V call is TRBV20-1, the J call TRBJ2-3, with a weak D call TRBD2 (7 bases). V was clipped by 0 bases and J by 6 bases, with 16 bases between them. Germline values: CDR1 DFQATT, CDR2 SNEGSKA (reference sequence). The CDR3 runs 15 residues. CDR3 region: CSARDLRGGGDTQYF. As DNA, the CDR3 is TGCAGTGCTAGAGATCTGAGGGGGGGAGGGGATACGCAGTATTTT.

This clonotype was observed a few times. This sequence joins TRBV5-1 and TRBJ2-3, with 8 bases lining up with TRBD1. Germline V lookup: CDR1 SGHRS, CDR2 YFSETQ. This CDR3 has 14 residues. V lost 4 bases to trimming and J lost 4 bases; unmatched junction nucleotides: 5. Here the CDR3 DNA reads TGCGCCAGCAGCCCCAGGGGGCAGGCAGATACGCAGTATTTT. This codes for CASSPRGQADTQYF.

This clonotype was seen many times. The rearrangement joins TRBV15 to TRBJ1-6; TRBD1 is a possible D gene (6 bases). The CDR3 totals 15 residues. V lost 5 bases and J 10 bases, leaving 18 bases between the germline ends. Per the germline V gene, CDR1 is LNHNV and CDR2 is YYDKDF (reference sequence). CDR3 nucleotide sequence: TGTGCCACCAGCCTAACTAGAGAACAGGGATCACCCCTCCACTTT. Translation: CATSLTREQGSPLHF. Full variable domain (rest looked up from reference TRBV15 and TRBJ1-6): DAMVIQNPRYQVTQFGKPVTLSCSQTLNHNVMYWYQQKSSQAPKLLFHYYDKDFNNEADTPDNFQSRRPNTSFCFLDIRSPGLGDTAMYLCATSLTREQGSPLHFGNGTRLTVT.

This clonotype has only a few counts. The gene calls are TRBV7-2 and TRBJ1-5; D not resolved. Per the germline V gene, CDR1 is SGHTA and CDR2 is FQGNSA. V dropped 4 bases and J dropped 7 bases, with 8 bases sitting between them. This CDR3 is built from 12 residues. CDR3 residues: CASSSLQQPQHF. The CDR3 nucleotides are TGTGCCAGCAGCTCGCTACAGCAGCCCCAGCATTTT.

The V call is TRBV7-8, the J call TRBJ1-1; D is possibly TRBD1 (6 bases). The CDR3 is made up of 16 amino acids. In germline, CDR1 is SGHVS, CDR2 FQNEAQ. V was trimmed by 1 base and J by 2 bases, leaving 14 bases between them. CDR3 in amino acids: CASSLVAAGANTEAFF. Written as DNA, the CDR3 is TGTGCCAGCAGCTTAGTCGCGGCAGGGGCCAACACTGAAGCTTTCTTT.

In this sample, this clonotype turned up a few times. This chain joins TRBV28 and TRBJ1-1; D remains unclear. Germline assignment: CDR1 MDHEN and CDR2 SYDVKM. The ends were cut back, 1 base at V and 0 bases at J, with 12 bases in the middle. This CDR3 is 16 amino acids long. The CDR3 sequence is CASSLSFREMNTEAFF. The CDR3 DNA reads as TGTGCCAGCAGTTTATCATTCCGGGAGATGAACACTGAAGCTTTCTTT.

The V call is TRBV7-9, the J call TRBJ2-6, with a weak D call TRBD1 (6 bases). The CDR3 is made up of 16 amino acids. Trimming stripped 7 bases from V and 2 bases from J, with 15 bases between. Germline V lookup: CDR1 SEHNR, CDR2 FQNEAQ (reference sequence). CDR3 residues: CASTVSGAAGANVLTF. The DNA of the CDR3 is TGTGCCAGCACCGTATCAGGGGCTGCTGGGGCCAACGTCCTGACTTTC.

The table lists this clonotype with a few counts. The chain is built from TRBV5-1 and TRBJ1-2; D uncertain. Looked up from germline, CDR1 is SGHRS and CDR2 is YFSETQ. The V end lost 2 bases, the J end lost 1 base, and 6 bases lay between the germline ends. The length of the CDR3 is 13 residues. The CDR3 DNA is TGCGCCAGCAGCTTAGAAATTAACTATGGCTACACCTTC. This codes for CASSLEINYGYTF.

The table lists this clonotype with a few counts. V usage is TRBV12-3 or TRBV12-4 and J usage is TRBJ1-5; the D is unclear. The germline V and J ends were trimmed by 4 bases and 15 bases, with 22 bases remaining between them. The CDR3 consists of 14 residues. CDR3 amino acids: CASSWVIGEEFLHF. In DNA, the CDR3 is TGTGCCAGCAGTTGGGTCATCGGGGAGGAGTTTCTGCATTTT.

This clonotype came up a few times. CDR3 loop: CASSYPGGGTNEKLFF. Written as DNA, the CDR3 is TGTGCCAGCAGTTATCCGGGAGGGGGAACTAATGAAAAACTGTTTTTT. The rearrangement links TRBV6-6 to TRBJ1-4; possibly TRBD1 for D (6 bases). Per the germline V gene, CDR1 is MNHNY and CDR2 is SVGAGI (reference sequence). The CDR3 is made up of 16 amino acids. The V end was cut by 3 bases, the J end by 1 base, with 12 bases between.

This rearrangement joins TRBV20-1 to TRBJ2-2; D ambiguous. The CDR3 extends over 14 amino acids. V lost 1 base to trimming and J lost 1 base, with 7 bases between them. Germline V CDR1 and CDR2: DFQATT, SNEGSKA (reference sequence). The CDR3 sequence is CSARGALNTGELFF. CDR3 nucleotide sequence: TGCAGTGCTAGAGGGGCTTTGAACACCGGGGAGCTGTTTTTT.

V is TRBV7-2 and J is TRBJ2-2, with 7 bases matching TRBD1. Looked up from germline, CDR1 is SGHTA and CDR2 is FQGNSA. The CDR3 is 16 residues long. J gave up 5 bases and V 6 bases, and 12 bases lay outside the gene matches. The DNA for the CDR3 is TGTGCCAGCAGACCGGCCGGGACAGAGTCGACCGGGGAGCTGTTTTTT. Amino acids: CASRPAGTESTGELFF.

V is TRBV18 and J is TRBJ1-6; D perhaps matches TRBD1 (5 bases). CDR1 and CDR2 from the germline V gene are KGHSH and LQKENI. Trimming pared 3 bases from V and 8 bases from J, leaving 14 bases between. This CDR3 comprises 15 residues. In DNA, the CDR3 is TGTGCCAGCTCACCGACGCAGGGATGGGATTCACCCCTCCACTTT. Its protein is CASSPTQGWDSPLHF.

In this sample, this clonotype turned up a few times. The genes are TRBV5-1 and TRBJ2-5; 11 positions agree with TRBD2. The germline CDR1 and CDR2 sequences are SGHRS and YFSETQ. Trimming at V came to 4 bases and at J to 1 base, leaving 6 bases not matched to a gene. The CDR3 is 16 amino acids. As DNA, the CDR3 is TGCGCCAGCAGCCTAAGGACTAGCGGGTCCCAAGAGACCCAGTACTTC. As protein: CASSLRTSGSQETQYF.

This clonotype showed up just a few times. This chain joins TRBV7-2 and TRBJ1-1; tentatively, D is TRBD1 (6 bases). This CDR3 has 12 residues. V was pared by 10 bases and J by 5 bases, with 14 bases between. Germline V CDR1 and CDR2: SGHTA, FQGNSA. The CDR3 spells CATQGPRTEAFF. Written as DNA, the CDR3 is TGTGCCACACAGGGACCCAGGACTGAAGCTTTCTTT.

This clonotype occurred once. The chain recombines TRBV7-9 with TRBJ1-1, with D uncertain. V lost 3 bases to trimming and J lost 6 bases, with 11 bases between them. Germline CDR1 SEHNR, CDR2 FQNEAQ (reference sequence). The CDR3 covers 13 residues. CDR3 protein: CASSFAGFSEAFF. The DNA for the CDR3 is TGTGCCAGCAGCTTCGCTGGGTTCTCTGAAGCTTTCTTT.